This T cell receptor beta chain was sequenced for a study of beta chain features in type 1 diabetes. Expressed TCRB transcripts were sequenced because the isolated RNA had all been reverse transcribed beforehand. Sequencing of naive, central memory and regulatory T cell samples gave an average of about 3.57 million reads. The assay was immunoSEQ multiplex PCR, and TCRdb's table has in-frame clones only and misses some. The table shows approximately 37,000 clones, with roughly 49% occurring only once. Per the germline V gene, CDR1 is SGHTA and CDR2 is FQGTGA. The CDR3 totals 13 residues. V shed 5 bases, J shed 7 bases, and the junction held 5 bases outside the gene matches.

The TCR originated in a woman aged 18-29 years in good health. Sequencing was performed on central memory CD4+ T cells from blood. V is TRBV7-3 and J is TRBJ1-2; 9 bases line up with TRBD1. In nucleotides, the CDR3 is TGTGCCAGCAGCCGACAGGGGGGCGTTGGCTACACCTTC. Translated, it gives CASSRQGGVGYTF.